One sample yielded the 7 T cell receptor beta chains listed below, sequenced in a study of blood T cell repertoires in COVID-19. Libraries were prepared by immunoSEQ multiplex PCR; TCRdb keeps only in-frame clonotypes and omits some of them. The table records about 87,000 clones, roughly 84% of them present only once. The sequenced sample was peripheral blood. Source of these receptors: a woman older than 75 with acute or convalescent COVID-19.

The V gene is TRBV19, the J gene TRBJ1-1; the match to TRBD1 covers 8 bases. CDR1 is LNHDA and CDR2 is SQIVND in the germline V gene (reference sequence). Unmatched junction bases numbered 15, after V lost 5 bases and J lost 4 bases. The CDR3 loop spans 17 amino acids. The CDR3 sequence: CASSFNGQGAGGTEAFF. CDR3 bases: TGTGCCAGTAGTTTCAATGGACAGGGAGCCGGTGGCACTGAAGCTTTCTTT.

The chain employs TRBV4-1 and TRBJ2-7; D is possibly TRBD2 (5 bases). From germline, CDR1 is MGHRA and CDR2 YSYEKL. The CDR3 consists of 15 residues. Between the trimmed V and J ends, which lost 0 bases and 3 bases, there was a span of 12 bases. CDR3 protein: CASSQDIARFYEQYF. CDR3 nucleotides: TGCGCCAGCAGCCAAGATATAGCGAGATTCTACGAGCAGTACTTC.

The CDR3 DNA follows: TGTGCCAGCAGCACTGCCGGGACAGCGAACACCGGGGAGCTGTTTTTT. Its translation is CASSTAGTANTGELFF. The rearrangement joins TRBV5-4 to TRBJ2-2; 7 nucleotides align to TRBD1. The CDR3 runs 16 residues. Per germline, CDR1 SGHNT and CDR2 YYREEE (reference sequence). V lost 4 bases, J lost 0 bases, and 6 bases stayed unmatched.

As concerns this clone: Different DNA sequences within this sample yield the same CDR3. CDR3 sequence (DNA): TGTGCCAGCACAGTCAACACTGAAGCTTTCTTT. It is translated as CASTVNTEAFF. The chain employs TRBV25-1 and TRBJ1-1; D is unresolved. V was clipped by 7 bases and J by 2 bases, with 5 bases between them. The CDR3 loop spans 11 amino acids. The germline V gene has CDR1 MGHDK and CDR2 SYGVNS.

CDR3 protein: CASSIVQGRTEAFF. Here the CDR3 DNA reads TGTGCCAGTAGTATAGTACAGGGGCGCACTGAAGCTTTCTTT. The rearrangement joins TRBV19 to TRBJ1-1; 7 positions match TRBD1. J lost 4 bases, V lost 1 base, and 3 bases had no gene match. This CDR3 region has 14 residues. Germline CDR1 and CDR2: LNHDA and SQIVND (reference sequence).

This chain connects TRBV5-6 to TRBJ2-7; D is perhaps TRBD2 (5 bases). The length of the CDR3 is 12 residues. V lost 2 bases and J 6 bases, leaving 9 bases between the germline ends. Germline CDR1 SGHDT, CDR2 YYEEEE. The DNA for the CDR3 is TGTGCCAGCAGCTTTGGACTGGGCGAGCAGTACTTC. Translated, it gives CASSFGLGEQYF.

The CDR3 DNA is TGTGCCAGTAGCCCGGGCTACGAGCAGTACTTC. Translated, it gives CASSPGYEQYF. This chain links TRBV19 with TRBJ2-7; D is unresolved. Germline loops: CDR1 LNHDA, CDR2 SQIVND (reference sequence). The V end lost 6 bases, the J end lost 3 bases, and 6 bases lay between the germline ends. The CDR3 runs 11 residues.